One and the same sample provided the 13 T cell receptor beta chains below, sequenced in a study of cytomegalovirus exposure and HLA in healthy donors. The PCR made use of 60 Vbeta and 13 Jbeta primers. Libraries were prepared by immunoSEQ multiplex PCR; TCRdb keeps only in-frame clonotypes and omits some of them. There are roughly 100,000 clones in the sample; 60% to 80% occur only once, and about 20% lies in the top ten. Sequencing was done on a sample of PBMCs. The receptors shown here come from a woman aged 55 to 70 in good health and CMV-seropositive.

The chain couples TRBV6-5 to TRBJ1-2; TRBD1 matches 10 bases. This CDR3 contains 16 residues. Germline V lookup: CDR1 MNHEY, CDR2 SVGAGI. V gave up 0 bases and J gave up 4 bases; unmatched junction bases: 5. The CDR3 reads CASSYSTGGVGYGYTF. The CDR3 nucleotides read TGTGCCAGCAGTTACTCGACAGGGGGCGTTGGCTATGGCTACACCTTC.

The CDR3 region is CSVGDRGNNEQFF. CDR3 DNA sequence: TGCAGCGTCGGGGACAGGGGGAACAATGAGCAGTTCTTC. The chain recombines TRBV29-1 with TRBJ2-1; TRBD1 agrees at 11 bases. Germline V lookup: CDR1 SQVTM, CDR2 ANQGSEA. After removal of 6 bases from V and 5 bases from J, the junction contained 3 bases not matched to a gene. There are 13 residues in the CDR3.

The rearrangement links TRBV7-3 to TRBJ2-3, with D possibly matching TRBD2 (6 bases). Deletions cut 5 bases from V and 0 bases from J, with 12 bases between. CDR1 SGHTA and CDR2 FQGTGA come from the germline V gene. CDR3 length: 15 residues. The CDR3 protein is CASSIQRASTDTQYF. The CDR3 nucleotides are TGTGCCAGCAGCATCCAGCGGGCTAGCACAGATACGCAGTATTTT.

This chain links TRBV9 with TRBJ1-2, with TRBD1 identical over 9 bases. V shed 3 bases, J shed 7 bases, and the junction held 22 bases outside the gene matches. Looked up from germline, CDR1 is SGDLS and CDR2 is YYNGEE. This CDR3 spans 19 amino acids. Here the CDR3 DNA reads TGTGCCAGCAGCGACAATCCCGGGACAGGGAAACTTGGGATGACTGGCTACACCTTC. It is translated as CASSDNPGTGKLGMTGYTF.

This chain joins TRBV30 and TRBJ1-5; D remains ambiguous. Germline V gives CDR1 GTSNPN, CDR2 SVGIG (reference sequence). Trimming removed 2 bases from V and 2 bases from J, with 16 bases in between. This CDR3 region has 16 residues. CDR3 nucleotide sequence: TGTGCCTGGAGTAAATCGTGGCAAACAGGCAATCAGCCCCAGCATTTT. Translating it yields CAWSKSWQTGNQPQHF.

The chain combines TRBV7-3 with TRBJ2-7, with TRBD2 as a possible D gene (6 bases). V was cut by 1 base and J by 3 bases, with 13 bases left in between. The CDR3 contains 15 residues. Germline V gives CDR1 SGHTA, CDR2 FQGTGA. The DNA of the CDR3 is TGTGCCAGCAGCTTAATTGGCGGGGCCAGCTACGAGCAGTACTTC. Its translation: CASSLIGGASYEQYF.

In its sample, this clone was seen a few times. This sequence joins TRBV6-5 and TRBJ1-1; possible D gene TRBD1, 5 bases. The CDR3 runs 11 residues. Germline assignment: CDR1 MNHEY and CDR2 SVGAGI. The V and J ends lost 5 bases and 8 bases respectively, with 9 bases between them. The CDR3 DNA sequence: TGTGCCAGCAGTCTTGGGGGGGAAGCTTTCTTT. Residues: CASSLGGEAFF.

The chain joins TRBV18 to TRBJ2-1; TRBD2 is a possible D gene (5 bases). V lost 1 base and J lost 6, with 13 bases in between. Germline lookup yields CDR1 KGHSH and CDR2 LQKENI. CDR3 length equals 15 residues. The CDR3 loop reads CASSPRLLVSNEQFF. The CDR3 region has the DNA TGTGCCAGCTCACCACGGTTACTAGTTAGCAATGAGCAGTTCTTC.

The table lists this clone with a count of one. The chain employs TRBV19 and TRBJ1-1; TRBD1 agrees at 8 bases. The germline CDR1 and CDR2 sequences are LNHDA and SQIVND (reference sequence). The J segment lost 2 bases and the V segment lost 1 base, leaving 6 bases of the junction unmatched. The CDR3 contains 16 residues. As DNA, the CDR3 is TGTGCCAGTAGTATAGTGGGGACAGGCACTAACACTGAAGCTTTCTTT. Translating gives CASSIVGTGTNTEAFF.

V usage is TRBV19 and J usage is TRBJ1-2; no firm D call. Trimming cost V 3 bases and J 8 bases, with 16 bases left between them. This CDR3 is 14 amino acids long. The V gene's germline CDR1 is LNHDA and CDR2 SQIVND (reference sequence). CDR3 DNA: TGTGCCAGTAGTATCGGGCGGGGAGCCTCGGGCTACACCTTC. Its protein is CASSIGRGASGYTF.

This rearrangement joins TRBV13 to TRBJ2-1, with TRBD1 matching over 8 bases. Losses at the gene ends were 3 bases for V and 7 bases for J; bases not matched to a gene: 8. Germline CDR1 is PRHDT and CDR2 is FYEKMQ (reference sequence). The CDR3 length is 15 residues. CDR3 bases: TGTGCCAGCAGCTTGACGGGACAGGTACGAAATGAGCAGTTCTTC. Encoded protein: CASSLTGQVRNEQFF.

The J gene is TRBJ2-7, the V gene TRBV7-9; D perhaps matches TRBD1 (6 bases). This CDR3 comprises 16 residues. Between the trimmed V and J ends, which lost 0 bases and 1 base, there was a span of 13 bases. CDR1 is SEHNR, CDR2 FQNEAQ, per germline (reference sequence). CDR3 in amino acids: CASSLATGLGSYEQYF. DNA for the CDR3: TGTGCCAGCAGCTTAGCGACAGGTCTGGGATCCTACGAGCAGTACTTC.

V is TRBV28 and J is TRBJ2-7, with D perhaps matching TRBD1 (5 bases). CDR1 MDHEN and CDR2 SYDVKM come from the germline V gene. The CDR3 has 13 amino acids. The V end lost 1 base, the J end lost 8 bases, and 12 bases lay between the germline ends. The CDR3 DNA follows: TGTGCCAGCAGTTTATTGGCAGGGTATAAGCAGTACTTC. It codes for CASSLLAGYKQYF.